This T cell receptor (beta chain) was retrieved from a study of CD4 and CD8 cells across lung adenocarcinoma regions. TCRdb used MiXCR to reprocess the PCR reads, holding one entry per CDR3 protein. The sample includes tens of thousands of distinct CDR3 sequences, around half of them seen just once. This CDR3 spans 14 amino acids. From germline, CDR1 is MNHNS and CDR2 SASEGT. This receptor was identified in a female donor with lung adenocarcinoma. The CD4 and CD8 labels of this study may be unreliable. Specimen: CD8+ T cells from the center of a lung tumor. V gene TRBV6-1 combines with J gene TRBJ2-5, with D uncertain. The end of the DNA is better explained by TRBJ2-7, so the J call may be wrong. CDR3 DNA: TGTGCCAGCAGTGAAATCCCCCATATCGGCGAGCAGTACTTC. Residues: CASSEIPHIGEQYF.